The 30 T cell receptor beta chains presented below share a single source sample, sequenced in a study of CD8 T cells in ankylosing spondylitis. TCRdb re-called the 5' RACE reads with MiXCR, one entry per CDR3 protein. The sample lists more than 300,000 distinct CDR3 sequences, approximately 10% occurring once. What was sequenced was blood, either unsorted or a sorted T cell fraction (not recorded which). The origin of the receptors is a female donor with ankylosing spondylitis or in good health (not recorded which).

Ten or more counts support this clonotype. DNA of the CDR3: TGTGCCAGCAGCTTAGGCACACAGAACTATGGCTACACCTTC. Translation gives CASSLGTQNYGYTF. The chain links TRBV7-6 to TRBJ1-2, with unresolved D. This CDR3 is built from 14 residues. Trimming cost V 1 base and J 2 bases, with 8 bases left between them. Germline V gene sequence: CDR1 SGHVS, CDR2 FNYEAQ.

The sample holds many counts of this clonotype. The V and J genes are TRBV28 and TRBJ2-2; 7 bases are a match to TRBD1. Germline loops: CDR1 MDHEN, CDR2 SYDVKM. CDR3 length: 14 residues. J gave up 8 bases and V 5 bases, and 8 bases lay outside the gene matches. DNA of the CDR3: TGTGCCAGCAGTCCCCCCCACAGGGGAGGGGAGCTGTTTTTT. Its protein is CASSPPHRGGELFF.

In the case of this clonotype: With a much larger clone just one base away, this may be a read error. The chain has TRBV12-3 or TRBV12-4 and TRBJ2-1; D tentatively reads TRBD1 or TRBD2 (5 bases each). The CDR3 runs 16 residues. Deletions cut 6 bases from V and 5 bases from J, with 20 bases between. This CDR3 reads CASRSLGELSHNEQFF. The CDR3 coding sequence is TGTGCCAGCAGAAGTTTGGGGGAACTTTCACACAATGAGCAGTTCTTC.

V and J are TRBV30 and TRBJ2-3; 9 bases fit TRBD1. CDR3 length equals 15 residues. V was pared by 5 bases and J by 9 bases, with 15 bases of the junction left unmatched. The germline CDR1 and CDR2 sequences are GTSNPN and SVGIG (reference sequence). CDR3 amino acids: CAWGNKGQGYWTQYF. In nucleotides, the CDR3 is TGTGCCTGGGGTAACAAGGGACAGGGATATTGGACGCAGTATTTT.

The chain carries TRBV5-1 and TRBJ2-7, with a weak D call TRBD1 (6 bases). V lost 1 base to trimming and J lost 5 bases, with 19 bases between them. The CDR3 is 16 residues long. Looked up from germline, CDR1 is SGHRS and CDR2 is YFSETQ. The CDR3 is CASSLSAGAMSDEQYF. CDR3 in DNA: TGCGCCAGCAGCTTGTCTGCAGGGGCGATGAGCGACGAGCAGTACTTC.

This clonotype was seen more than once but under ten times. This chain joins TRBV7-2 and TRBJ2-5; D assignment may be TRBD1 or TRBD2 (5 bases each). This CDR3 contains 14 residues. Germline lookup yields CDR1 SGHTA and CDR2 FQGNSA. Between the trimmed V and J ends, which lost 0 bases and 6 bases, there was a span of 11 bases. The CDR3 reads CASSLAGMGQTQYF. The CDR3 DNA follows: TGTGCCAGCAGCTTAGCGGGGATGGGACAGACCCAGTACTTC.

This clonotype was observed at least ten times. V usage is TRBV12-3 or TRBV12-4 and J usage is TRBJ1-5; D is ambiguous. The CDR3 has 16 amino acids. V was trimmed by 4 bases and J by 4 bases, leaving 17 bases between them. The CDR3 sequence: CASSSGLIVGNQPQHF. The DNA of the CDR3 is TGTGCCAGCAGTTCAGGCCTCATCGTGGGGAATCAGCCCCAGCATTTT.

The J gene is TRBJ2-5, the V gene TRBV7-8, with D unclear. Looked up from germline, CDR1 is SGHVS and CDR2 is FQNEAQ. The ends were cut back, 5 bases at V and 5 bases at J, with 12 bases in the middle. CDR3 length: 13 residues. The CDR3 is CASSPLLSETQYF. CDR3 sequence (DNA): TGTGCCAGCAGCCCCTTACTTTCGGAGACCCAGTACTTC.

This clonotype occurred many times. The V and J genes are TRBV29-1 and TRBJ2-7; possible D gene TRBD1, 5 bases. The CDR3 consists of 12 residues. V gave up 5 bases and J gave up 4 bases, with 12 bases separating them. Looked up from germline, CDR1 is SQVTM and CDR2 is ANQGSEA. CDR3 residues: CSVSAGAYEQYF. The CDR3, as DNA: TGCAGCGTTTCCGCTGGGGCGTACGAGCAGTACTTC.

This clonotype was observed a few times. V and J are TRBV27 and TRBJ1-2; 8 nucleotides match TRBD1. Germline-derived CDR1 and CDR2 are MNHEY and SMNVEV (reference sequence). V shed 0 bases, J shed 0 bases, and the junction held 3 bases outside the gene matches. The CDR3 spans 16 residues. CDR3 protein: CASSLSPGGPNYGYTF. The CDR3 nucleotides are TGTGCCAGCAGTTTATCTCCAGGGGGCCCTAACTATGGCTACACCTTC.

This chain uses TRBV20-1 with TRBJ2-5, with 8 bases that match TRBD2. V trimming: 6 bases; J trimming: 0 bases; junction bases outside the gene matches: 6. The CDR3 runs 14 residues. From germline, CDR1 is DFQATT and CDR2 SNEGSKA (reference sequence). The CDR3 sequence is CSAPRREDQETQYF. The CDR3 DNA sequence: TGCAGTGCCCCTAGGCGGGAGGACCAAGAGACCCAGTACTTC.

This clonotype showed up many times. J is TRBJ2-6 and V is TRBV20-1; no reliable D call. CDR3 length equals 16 residues. From germline, CDR1 is DFQATT and CDR2 SNEGSKA (reference sequence). Trimming stripped 0 bases from V and 1 base from J, with 10 bases between. CDR3 coding DNA: TGCAGTGCTAGAGATGTCTTAGGTTCTGGGGCCAACGTCCTGACTTTC. As protein: CSARDVLGSGANVLTF.

This clonotype was observed many times. The chain employs TRBV7-2 and TRBJ2-7; TRBD2 agrees at 8 bases. The CDR3 loop spans 14 amino acids. V shed 3 bases and J 4 bases; nucleotides not matched to a gene: 5. CDR1 and CDR2 from the germline V gene are SGHTA and FQGNSA. CDR3 in amino acids: CASSLGLVTYEQYF. CDR3 DNA: TGTGCCAGCAGCTTGGGACTAGTCACGTACGAGCAGTACTTC.

The chain links TRBV28 to TRBJ2-7; TRBD2 matches at 7 bases. V lost 7 bases and J lost 6; bases outside the gene matches: 12. Germline loops: CDR1 MDHEN, CDR2 SYDVKM. CDR3 length equals 14 residues. The chain's CDR3 is CASTPWRESPEQYF. Here the CDR3 DNA reads TGTGCCAGCACCCCTTGGCGGGAGTCCCCCGAGCAGTACTTC.

This clonotype was counted between two and nine times. The chain is built from TRBV20-1 and TRBJ2-3; 9 bases line up with TRBD2. The CDR3 length is 14 residues. The V segment lost 6 bases and the J segment 5 bases; nucleotides outside the gene matches: 9. The germline V gene encodes CDR1 DFQATT and CDR2 SNEGSKA (reference sequence). DNA for the CDR3: TGCAGTGCCGATAGCGGGGGCCGAGAAGATACGCAGTATTTT. It specifies CSADSGGREDTQYF.

This clonotype was counted many times. V and J are TRBV10-3 and TRBJ2-7; 9 bases line up with TRBD1. The CDR3 spans 14 residues. Germline loops: CDR1 ENHRY, CDR2 SYGVKD. The J segment lost 2 bases and the V segment lost 5 bases, leaving 4 bases of the junction unmatched. CDR3 in DNA: TGTGCCATCAGTCCGGGACAGGGTACCTACGAGCAGTACTTC. It encodes CAISPGQGTYEQYF.

This chain links TRBV6-1 with TRBJ2-1; 9 nucleotides match TRBD1. The CDR3 loop spans 14 amino acids. Unmatched junction bases numbered 5, after V lost 5 bases and J lost 6 bases. Germline V gene sequence: CDR1 MNHNS, CDR2 SASEGT. CDR3 DNA sequence: TGTGCCAGCAGTATCCAGGACAGGGGCAATGAGCAGTTCTTC. The encoded protein is CASSIQDRGNEQFF.

The V gene is TRBV6-5, the J gene TRBJ1-6, with no clear D. The CDR3 spans 18 residues. The V and J ends lost 0 bases and 0 bases respectively, with 12 bases between them. The germline V gene encodes CDR1 MNHEY and CDR2 SVGAGI. CDR3: CASSYSRLASSYNSPLHF. The CDR3 nucleotides read TGTGCCAGCAGTTACTCCCGCCTGGCGAGCTCCTATAATTCACCCCTCCACTTT.

This clonotype appeared many times. This chain connects TRBV5-1 to TRBJ1-1, with D uncertain. V was pared by 4 bases and J by 5 bases, with 18 bases between. CDR1 and CDR2 from the germline V gene are SGHRS and YFSETQ. The CDR3 is 15 amino acids. The CDR3 region has the DNA TGCGCCAGCAGCGTCGGGGTTGGGGTGGGGACTGAAGCTTTCTTT. Translated, it gives CASSVGVGVGTEAFF.

V is TRBV29-1 and J is TRBJ2-2; the D is unclear. V was trimmed by 1 base and J by 4 bases, leaving 13 bases between them. This CDR3 region has 15 residues. Germline V CDR1 and CDR2: SQVTM, ANQGSEA. The CDR3 here is CSVEGRETATGELFF. The CDR3, as DNA: TGCAGCGTTGAAGGTCGAGAAACGGCCACCGGGGAGCTGTTTTTT.

The chain has TRBV20-1 and TRBJ2-1, with 13 bases lining up with TRBD2. Germline trimming cut 5 bases from V and 4 bases from J; bases unmatched to any gene: 11. This CDR3 contains 17 residues. Germline lookup yields CDR1 DFQATT and CDR2 SNEGSKA (reference sequence). The CDR3 sequence is CSAPRGLAGRGYNEQFF. CDR3 DNA sequence: TGCAGTGCTCCCAGGGGACTAGCGGGACGGGGTTACAATGAGCAGTTCTTC.

This clonotype was seen many times. J is TRBJ1-2 and V is TRBV20-1, with 8 bases fitting TRBD1. CDR1 and CDR2 from the germline V gene are DFQATT and SNEGSKA (reference sequence). J lost 1 base, V lost 4 bases, and 14 bases had no gene match. The CDR3 has 17 residues. CDR3 DNA: TGCAGTGCTACTCCTGGACAGGGTGATTCCTTTAACTATGGCTACACCTTC. Translation gives CSATPGQGDSFNYGYTF.

V and J are TRBV19 and TRBJ1-1, with 8 bases that match TRBD1. The CDR3 covers 14 residues. CDR1 and CDR2 (germline): LNHDA, SQIVND (reference sequence). The V segment lost 5 bases and the J segment 5 bases; nucleotides outside the gene matches: 7. The CDR3 here is CASSFRTGQTEAFF. The CDR3 nucleotides are TGTGCCAGTAGTTTCCGGACAGGGCAGACTGAAGCTTTCTTT.

This clonotype was picked up a small number of times. The rearrangement joins TRBV20-1 to TRBJ1-1; possibly TRBD1 for D (5 bases). CDR3 length: 15 residues. With 2 bases removed from V and 2 bases from J, the gap between germline ends came to 15 bases. Looked up from germline, CDR1 is DFQATT and CDR2 is SNEGSKA (reference sequence). CDR3 DNA: TGCAGTGCTAGACCTCCGGGACGCAGCAACACTGAAGCTTTCTTT. Translation: CSARPPGRSNTEAFF.

This clonotype has ten or more counts. The chain carries TRBV20-1 and TRBJ2-7; 8 bases fit TRBD2. Germline values: CDR1 DFQATT, CDR2 SNEGSKA (reference sequence). The ends lost 6 bases at V and 6 bases at J; junction bases unmatched: 13. The CDR3 is made up of 14 amino acids. In DNA, the CDR3 is TGCAGTGCCCGTGATGGAGCGGGAGTCACCGAGCAGTACTTC. Encoded protein: CSARDGAGVTEQYF.

This clonotype has a handful of counts. CDR3 coding DNA: TGCAGTGCTAGCGGGGGGGTCATCTACAATGAGCAGTTCTTC. This encodes CSASGGVIYNEQFF. The chain couples TRBV20-1 to TRBJ2-1; 8 bases are shared with TRBD2. J lost 3 bases, V lost 3 bases, and 4 bases had no gene match. CDR3 size: 14 residues. Germline CDR1 and CDR2: DFQATT and SNEGSKA (reference sequence).

This clonotype was counted a few times. The genes are TRBV18 and TRBJ1-1; no firm D call. The germline V gene has CDR1 KGHSH and CDR2 LQKENI. V lost 3 bases and J lost 1, with 12 bases in between. The CDR3 is 15 residues long. The CDR3 sequence is CASSPRLQENTEAFF. DNA for the CDR3: TGTGCCAGCTCACCTCGACTTCAAGAGAACACTGAAGCTTTCTTT.

This clonotype was seen at least ten times. The chain joins TRBV5-1 to TRBJ1-2, with 7 bases fitting TRBD1. V dropped 1 base and J dropped 8; count of bases not matched to a gene: 8. The V gene's germline CDR1 is SGHRS and CDR2 YFSETQ. This CDR3 contains 14 residues. For the CDR3, the DNA is TGCGCCAGCAGCTTGCCCCAAACAGGGGTAGGCTACACCTTC. This gives the protein CASSLPQTGVGYTF.

The chain employs TRBV28 and TRBJ1-1; tentatively, D is TRBD1 (6 bases). This CDR3 spans 16 amino acids. Germline CDR1 is MDHEN and CDR2 is SYDVKM. V was cut by 2 bases and J by 0 bases, with 13 bases left in between. CDR3 region: CASSLLGQLMNTEAFF. In nucleotides, the CDR3 is TGTGCCAGCAGTTTACTTGGACAGCTAATGAACACTGAAGCTTTCTTT.

This clonotype was observed many times. The chain joins TRBV28 to TRBJ1-2; a possible D gene is TRBD1 (5 bases). This CDR3 is 12 amino acids long. Deletions cut 4 bases from V and 8 bases from J, with 11 bases between. Germline V lookup: CDR1 MDHEN, CDR2 SYDVKM. For the CDR3, the DNA is TGTGCCAGCAGTTCCTTCAAGGGGGGCTACACCTTC. Translation gives CASSSFKGGYTF.